The 10 T cell receptor beta chains reported below all come from one sample, sequenced in a study of blood T cells in healthy people across ages. A second PCR of 7 to 11 cycles used a sample-barcoded 5' primer and a J-beta primer mix. TCRdb re-called the 5' RACE reads with MiXCR, one entry per CDR3 protein. The table has 650,000 to 800,000 distinct CDR3 sequences, 40% to 65% seen once. Specimen: blood. These receptors all come from a woman older than 75 in good health.

V usage is TRBV7-9 and J usage is TRBJ2-3; 12 nucleotides align to TRBD2. The V gene end was trimmed by 4 bases and the J gene end by 2 bases; junction bases not matched to a gene: 10. The CDR3 contains 18 residues. Germline V gene data show CDR1 as SEHNR and CDR2 as FQNEAQ (reference sequence). CDR3 amino acids: CASSSKIRLAGDTDTQYF. Written as DNA, the CDR3 is TGTGCCAGCAGCTCGAAAATTCGACTAGCGGGAGACACAGATACGCAGTATTTT.

Ten or more counts support this clonotype. V gene TRBV27 combines with J gene TRBJ2-1, with TRBD2 identical over 7 bases. This CDR3 is 16 amino acids long. Germline V gene data show CDR1 as MNHEY and CDR2 as SMNVEV (reference sequence). V was pared by 0 bases and J by 4 bases, with 6 bases of the junction left unmatched. In nucleotides, the CDR3 is TGTGCCAGCAGTTTATCGACGGCGGGAGTGTACAATGAGCAGTTCTTC. Protein sequence: CASSLSTAGVYNEQFF.

This clonotype was seen ten or more times. The rearrangement joins TRBV29-1 to TRBJ2-5; D is unresolved. The CDR3 length is 10 residues. Germline CDR1 is SQVTM and CDR2 is ANQGSEA. V dropped 4 bases and J dropped 8 bases, with 8 bases sitting between them. The DNA for the CDR3 is TGCAGCGTTGCAGAGACCACCCAGTACTTC. Translated: CSVAETTQYF.

CDR3 sequence: CASSPLAGGANTGELFF. The CDR3 DNA is TGTGCCAGCAGCCCCCTAGCGGGGGGCGCCAACACCGGGGAGCTGTTTTTT. The chain links TRBV9 to TRBJ2-2, with 11 positions matching TRBD2. The V gene end was trimmed by 4 bases and the J gene end by 2 bases; junction bases not matched to a gene: 7. Looked up from germline, CDR1 is SGDLS and CDR2 is YYNGEE. This CDR3 spans 17 amino acids.

The table lists this clonotype with a few counts. With a much larger clone just one base away, this may be a read error. The chain has TRBV19 and TRBJ2-1; D remains unclear. The J call is uncertain, as TRBJ2-7 better fits the DNA end. Germline CDR1 is LNHDA and CDR2 is SQIVND (reference sequence). The CDR3 runs to 13 residues. The CDR3 nucleotides read TGTGCCAGTAGTACATCCTCCTACAATGAGCAGTACTTC. Translating gives CASSTSSYNEQYF.

This chain joins TRBV29-1 and TRBJ1-2; D not resolved. Germline assignment: CDR1 SQVTM and CDR2 ANQGSEA. CDR3 size: 14 residues. Trimming removed 0 bases at V and 4 bases at J, with 12 bases between. The DNA of the CDR3 is TGCAGCGTTGAAGAGACCCTGCAGACCTATGGCTACACCTTC. This codes for CSVEETLQTYGYTF.

On this clonotype: A much larger clone is a single base away; this may be a read error. This chain uses TRBV3-1 with TRBJ1-6; a possible D gene is TRBD1 (5 bases). The ends were cut back, 1 base at V and 17 bases at J, with 15 bases in the middle. The CDR3 has 13 amino acids. Germline CDR1 is LGHDT and CDR2 is YNNKEL (reference sequence). The CDR3 nucleotides read TGTGCCAGCAGCCAAGGAGGCGCCAGGGCCTTCCACTTT. This encodes CASSQGGARAFHF.

The J gene is TRBJ2-5, the V gene TRBV6-1, with D tentatively TRBD1 (6 bases). The CDR3 is 17 residues long. Per germline, CDR1 MNHNS and CDR2 SASEGT. V was cut by 7 bases and J by 0 bases, with 21 bases left in between. CDR3: CASTIRWDTEYQETQYF. The CDR3 DNA reads as TGTGCCAGCACCATAAGGTGGGACACCGAGTACCAAGAGACCCAGTACTTC.

This chain joins TRBV9 and TRBJ2-7; 9 bases agree with TRBD2. Losses at the gene ends were 4 bases for V and 7 bases for J; bases not matched to a gene: 6. This CDR3 has 13 amino acids. From germline, CDR1 is SGDLS and CDR2 YYNGEE. CDR3 nucleotides: TGTGCCAGCAGCCCAGCGGGAGGTAATGAGCAGTACTTC. Its protein is CASSPAGGNEQYF.

This clonotype was detected a few times. V usage is TRBV30 and J usage is TRBJ1-5; D gene ambiguous. The CDR3 consists of 13 residues. The germline V gene has CDR1 GTSNPN and CDR2 SVGIG (reference sequence). V gave up 3 bases and J gave up 5 bases, with 11 bases separating them. The CDR3 DNA reads as TGTGCCTGGAGCTTGGTGAGGGATCAGCCCCAGCATTTT. This sequence encodes CAWSLVRDQPQHF.